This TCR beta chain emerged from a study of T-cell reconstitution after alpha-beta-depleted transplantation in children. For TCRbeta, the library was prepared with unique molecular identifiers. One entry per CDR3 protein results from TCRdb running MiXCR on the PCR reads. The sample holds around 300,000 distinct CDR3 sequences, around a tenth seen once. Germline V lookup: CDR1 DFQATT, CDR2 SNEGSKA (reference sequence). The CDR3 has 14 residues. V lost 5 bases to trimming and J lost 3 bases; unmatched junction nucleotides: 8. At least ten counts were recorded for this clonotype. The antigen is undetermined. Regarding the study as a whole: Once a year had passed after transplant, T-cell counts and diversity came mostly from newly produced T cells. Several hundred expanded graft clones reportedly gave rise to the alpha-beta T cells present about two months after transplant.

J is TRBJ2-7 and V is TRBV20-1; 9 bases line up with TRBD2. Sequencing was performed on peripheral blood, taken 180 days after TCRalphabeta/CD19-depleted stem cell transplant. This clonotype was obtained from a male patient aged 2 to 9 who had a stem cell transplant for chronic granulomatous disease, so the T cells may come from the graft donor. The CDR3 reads CSASRGGGDYEQYF. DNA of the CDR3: TGCAGTGCTTCCCGCGGCGGGGGGGACTACGAGCAGTACTTC.